This T cell receptor (beta chain) was identified in a study of blood T cell repertoires in COVID-19. About the study: Sites in the United States, Italy and Spain provided acute and convalescent COVID-19 samples.

TCRdb keeps only in-frame clones here, not all; method: immunoSEQ multiplex PCR. The sample contains around 150,000 clones, roughly 83% of which appear only once. V trimming: 4 bases; J trimming: 9 bases; junction bases outside the gene matches: 4. This CDR3 spans 13 amino acids. In germline, CDR1 is LNHDA, CDR2 SQIVND (reference sequence). Sequences were obtained from peripheral blood. The rearrangement joins TRBV19 to TRBJ1-5, with TRBD1 matching over 9 bases. The TCR originated in a woman older than 75 with active or convalescent COVID-19. The CDR3 sequence is CASSNTGGGPQHF. The CDR3, as DNA: TGTGCCAGTAGTAATACAGGGGGCGGGCCCCAGCATTTT.